The clone carrying this TCR beta chain occurred a few times. Its antigen is not known. These data originate in a study of beta chain features in type 1 diabetes. The CDR3 extends over 14 amino acids. The germline V and J ends were trimmed by 1 base and 4 bases, with 11 bases remaining between them. Germline values: CDR1 ENHRY, CDR2 SYGVKD. Every isolated RNA sample was fully reverse transcribed, so sequencing captured expressed TCRB transcripts. The data were produced by immunoSEQ multiplex PCR, yet TCRdb's version contains in-frame clones alone and is incomplete. The table shows 300,000 to 400,000 clones, with about a tenth occurring only once. The study's findings and limits: Shorter TCRB CDR3s, moderately but significantly so, were found in Type 1 diabetes patients in all four CD4+ subsets. Insertions at VDJ junctions were less frequent in type 1 diabetes patients. These patients also deleted more nucleotides at the same junctions.

Sequencing input: central memory CD4+ T cells from blood. This receptor was identified in a man aged 25-40 years with type 1 diabetes. V usage is TRBV10-3 and J usage is TRBJ2-7, with D perhaps TRBD2 (6 bases). The CDR3 region is CAISEYREEYEQYF. The CDR3, as DNA: TGTGCCATCAGTGAGTATAGGGAGGAATACGAGCAGTACTTC.